A single sample is the source of the 8 T cell receptor beta chains below, sequenced in a study of memory CD4+ T cells and cytomegalovirus serostatus. TCRdb's table, derived via immunoSEQ multiplex PCR, lists solely in-frame clones and lacks some. This table has about 41,000 clones, 70% to 80% appearing once. The sort gate was single viable CD3+CD4+CD8-CD45RO+ cells for memory CD4+ T cells. Material: memory CD4+ T cells from blood. Every receptor here comes from an adult in good health and CMV-seronegative.

By frequency in the sample, this clone is medium-sized (0.01 to 0.1%). V and J are TRBV11-1 and TRBJ2-1; TRBD2 aligns across 16 bases. The germline CDR1 and CDR2 sequences are SGHAT and FQDESV (reference sequence). With 3 bases clipped from V and 9 bases from J, the junction kept 5 bases outside the gene matches. The CDR3 loop spans 16 amino acids. This chain's CDR3 is CASSFTGTSGRVEQFF. CDR3 DNA sequence: TGTGCCAGCAGCTTTACCGGGACTAGCGGGAGGGTTGAGCAGTTCTTC.

The chain couples TRBV5-4 to TRBJ2-4; tentatively, D is TRBD2 (5 bases). Per the germline V gene, CDR1 is SGHNT and CDR2 is YYREEE (reference sequence). Trimming took off 2 bases at V and 6 bases at J, with 12 bases between the two ends. The CDR3 has 14 residues. The chain's CDR3 is CASSLLGGRNIQYF. The CDR3 coding sequence is TGTGCCAGCAGCTTACTAGGCGGCCGAAACATTCAGTACTTC.

The chain links TRBV10-3 to TRBJ2-3, with no clear D. Germline lookup yields CDR1 ENHRY and CDR2 SYGVKD. V was clipped by 4 bases and J by 5 bases, with 4 bases between them. There are 11 residues in the CDR3. The CDR3 DNA reads TGTGCCATCAGTGGGCGAGATACGCAGTATTTT. As protein: CAISGRDTQYF.

The V gene is TRBV25-1, the J gene TRBJ1-4; D not certain. V lost 4 bases and J lost 7, with 13 bases in between. The CDR3 loop spans 14 amino acids. Germline values: CDR1 MGHDK, CDR2 SYGVNS. CDR3 protein: CASSAPPSAEKLFF. CDR3 in DNA: TGTGCCAGCAGTGCCCCCCCCTCGGCTGAAAAACTGTTTTTT. Supplemented by reference TRBV25-1 and TRBJ1-4, the full variable domain reads EADIYQTPRYLVIGTGKKITLECSQTMGHDKMYWYQQDPGMELHLIHYSYGVNSTEKGDLSSESTVSRIRTEHFPLTLESARPSHTSQYLCASSAPPSAEKLFFGSGTQLSVL.

V is TRBV5-1 and J is TRBJ1-2; 10 nucleotides line up with TRBD1. The CDR3 has 15 amino acids. The V gene's germline CDR1 is SGHRS and CDR2 YFSETQ. With V trimmed by 4 bases and J by 4 bases, 7 bases remained unmatched. The CDR3 reads CASSLAGQGPYGYTF. As DNA, the CDR3 is TGCGCCAGCAGCCTGGCGGGACAGGGGCCCTATGGCTACACCTTC.

This clone showed up many times. The chain links TRBV28 to TRBJ1-5; tentatively, D is TRBD1 (6 bases). The CDR3 sequence is 15 residues long. Germline V CDR1 and CDR2: MDHEN, SYDVKM. The V end lost 6 bases, the J end lost 3 bases, and 15 bases lay between the germline ends. The CDR3 region is CASSSTTGFNQPQHF. The CDR3, as DNA: TGTGCCAGCAGCTCAACGACAGGTTTCAATCAGCCCCAGCATTTT.

The rearrangement links TRBV5-5 to TRBJ2-4; 7 bases agree with TRBD1. The CDR3 covers 13 residues. Germline V gene sequence: CDR1 SGHKS, CDR2 YYEKEE (reference sequence). The J segment lost 4 bases and the V segment lost 4 bases, leaving 2 bases of the junction unmatched. CDR3 DNA sequence: TGTGCCAGCAGCGGGACAGATAAAAACATTCAGTACTTC. Protein: CASSGTDKNIQYF.

This CDR3 is CAWSRGLAGGNEQFF. CDR3 coding DNA: TGTGCCTGGAGTCGTGGACTAGCGGGAGGGAATGAGCAGTTCTTC. V and J are TRBV30 and TRBJ2-1; TRBD2 matches at 15 bases. Germline CDR1 reads GTSNPN; CDR2 reads SVGIG (reference sequence). The CDR3 extends over 15 amino acids. The V and J ends lost 2 bases and 7 bases, in that order; junction bases with no gene match: 3.